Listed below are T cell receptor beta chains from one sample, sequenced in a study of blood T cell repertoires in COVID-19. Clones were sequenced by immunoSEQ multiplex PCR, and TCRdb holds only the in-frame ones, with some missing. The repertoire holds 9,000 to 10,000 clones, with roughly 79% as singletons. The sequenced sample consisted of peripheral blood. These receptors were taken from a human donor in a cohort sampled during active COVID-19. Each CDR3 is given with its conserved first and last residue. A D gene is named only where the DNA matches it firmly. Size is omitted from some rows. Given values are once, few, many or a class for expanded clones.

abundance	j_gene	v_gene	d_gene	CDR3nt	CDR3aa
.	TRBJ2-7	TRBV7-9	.	TGTGCCAGCAGCTTAGTGGTTGGACAGACCCCCTACGAGCAGTACTTC	CASSLVVGQTPYEQYF
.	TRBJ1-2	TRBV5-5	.	TGTGCCAGCAGCTTGGTGGCGGGAGGGAGTGGCTACACCTTC	CASSLVAGGSGYTF
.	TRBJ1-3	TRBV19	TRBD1	TGTGCCAGTAGTCGGGGACAGGGCAACTCTGGAAACACCATATATTTT	CASSRGQGNSGNTIYF
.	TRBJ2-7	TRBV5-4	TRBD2	TGTGCCAGCAGCATGGGGCTAGCGGGGGGTTCCGACGAGCAGTACTTC	CASSMGLAGGSDEQYF
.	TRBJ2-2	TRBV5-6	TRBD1	TGTGCCAGCAGCTCCTTAGGACAGGGCCGGCGCACCGGGGAGCTGTTTTTT	CASSSLGQGRRTGELFF
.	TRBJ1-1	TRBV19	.	TGTGCCAGTAGTATCCTCGGGGAAGGGAGCTTGACTGAAGCTTTCTTT	CASSILGEGSLTEAFF
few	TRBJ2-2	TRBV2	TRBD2	TGTGCCAGCAGCGGGACTAGCGGGAACACCGGGGAGCTGTTTTTT	CASSGTSGNTGELFF
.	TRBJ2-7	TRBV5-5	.	TGTGCCAGCAGCTCCCGTTTATCCTACGAGCAGTACTTC	CASSSRLSYEQYF
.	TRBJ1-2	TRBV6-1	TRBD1	TGTGCCAGCAGGGAACAGGGGCCTGTGCCTTGGGGTGGCTACACCTTC	CASREQGPVPWGGYTF
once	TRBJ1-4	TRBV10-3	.	TGTGCCATCAGCTCAGATTTGGTGCTTAATGAAAAACTGTTTTTT	CAISSDLVLNEKLFF
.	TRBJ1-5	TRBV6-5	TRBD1	TGTGCCAGCAGCGTAACGGGACAGAACAATCAGCCCCAGCATTTT	CASSVTGQNNQPQHF
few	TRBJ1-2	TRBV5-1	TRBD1	TGCGCCAGCAGCTCGGAAACAGGGGGAGGGTATGGCTACACCTTC	CASSSETGGGYGYTF
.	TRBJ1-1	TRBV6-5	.	TGTGCCAGCAGCCTCGACATCATAGACGATGAAGCTTTCTTT	CASSLDIIDDEAFF
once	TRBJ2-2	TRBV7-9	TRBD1	TGTGCCAGCAGCTCCGGGACAGGGGTGGGCACCGGGGAGCTGTTTTTT	CASSSGTGVGTGELFF
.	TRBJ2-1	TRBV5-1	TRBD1	TGCGCCAGCAGCTTGATGACAGGGAGTTTAAACAATGAGCAGTTCTTC	CASSLMTGSLNNEQFF
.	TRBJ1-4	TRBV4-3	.	TGCGCCAGCAGCCAAGACGGGAGTACGGGTACGCTGTTTTTT	CASSQDGSTGTLFF
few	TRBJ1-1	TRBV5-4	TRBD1	TGTGCCAGCAGCCCCGGGACAGGGGGCACTGAAGCTTTCTTT	CASSPGTGGTEAFF
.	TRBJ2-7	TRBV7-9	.	TGTGCCAGCAGCTTAGTGGAGTACGAGCAGTACTTC	CASSLVEYEQYF
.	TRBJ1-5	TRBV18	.	TGTGCCAGCTCACCCGCGGGGGATAGCAATCAGCCCCAGCATTTT	CASSPAGDSNQPQHF
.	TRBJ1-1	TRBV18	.	TGTGCCAGCTCACCAGTTCTCGGGGACACTGAAGCTTTCTTT	CASSPVLGDTEAFF
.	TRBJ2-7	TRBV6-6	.	TGTGCCAGCAGTTACCCGGGGGTGAACTACGAGCAGTACTTC	CASSYPGVNYEQYF
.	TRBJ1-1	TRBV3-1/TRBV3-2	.	TGTGCCAGCAAGCACCTTCACCCTGCCGCTGAAGCTTTCTTT	CASKHLHPAAEAFF
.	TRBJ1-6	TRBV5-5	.	TGTGCCAGCAGCTCCGGGGTAGCCCCGCTCCCGGCCCTCCACTTT	CASSSGVAPLPALHF
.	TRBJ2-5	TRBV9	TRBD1	TGTGCCAGCAGCGTAGCTCCAACAGGGGGTCCAGCCCAGTACTTC	CASSVAPTGGPAQYF
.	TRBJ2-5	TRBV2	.	TGTGCCAGCAGTGAATCGGTACAAGAGACCCAGTACTTC	CASSESVQETQYF
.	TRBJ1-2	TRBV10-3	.	TGTGCCATCAGTGCGGCGGCCAGACTAAACTATGGCTACACCTTC	CAISAAARLNYGYTF
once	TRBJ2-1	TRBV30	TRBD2	TGTGCCTGGAGTGTTCACCTAGGGCCTAGCGGGGGCCAATACAATGAGCAGTTCTTC	CAWSVHLGPSGGQYNEQFF
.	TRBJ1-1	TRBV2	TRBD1	TGTGCCAGCAGGAACGACAGGGTCTACATGAACACTGAAGCTTTCTTT	CASRNDRVYMNTEAFF
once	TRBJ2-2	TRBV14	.	TGTGCCAGCAGCCAAGGGAATACGGGCACCGGGGAGCTGTTTTTT	CASSQGNTGTGELFF
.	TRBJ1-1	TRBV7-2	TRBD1	TGTGCCAGCAGCTTGGGACAGGTACTTATGAACACTGAAGCTTTCTTT	CASSLGQVLMNTEAFF
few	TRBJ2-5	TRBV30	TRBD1	TGTGCCGCTGGACAGGCAGAGACCCAGTACTTC	CAAGQAETQYF
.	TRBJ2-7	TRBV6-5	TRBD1	TGTGCCAGCAGTTTGACAGGGCAAGGAACCTACGAGCAGTACTTC	CASSLTGQGTYEQYF
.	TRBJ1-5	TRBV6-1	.	TGTGCCAGCAGTGAATGGCAGAATCAGCCCCAGCATTTT	CASSEWQNQPQHF
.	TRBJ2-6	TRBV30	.	TGTGCCTGGAGTGTACGCAGGTTCTCTGGGGCCAACGTCCTGACTTTC	CAWSVRRFSGANVLTF
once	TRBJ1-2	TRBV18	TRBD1	TGTGCCAGCTCACAAGGGACAGGCAGCGCTAACTATGGCTACACCTTC	CASSQGTGSANYGYTF
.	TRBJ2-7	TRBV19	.	TGTGCCAGTAGTACTACCCCCGCGGGAAAGGGCGAGCAGTACTTC	CASSTTPAGKGEQYF
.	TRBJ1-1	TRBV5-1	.	TGCGCCAGCAGCTCCAGACGGGAAGAAGCTTTCTTT	CASSSRREEAFF
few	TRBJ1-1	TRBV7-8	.	TGTGCCAGCTCGCAGGATGACAGGCGGTACACTGAAGCTTTCTTT	CASSQDDRRYTEAFF
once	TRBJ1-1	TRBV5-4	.	TGTGCCAGCAGCTTGGCCGCTCCACAACCGAACACTGAAGCTTTCTTT	CASSLAAPQPNTEAFF
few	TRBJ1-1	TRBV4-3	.	TGCGCCAGCAGCCAAGTTCAGGGCCAGGCTGAAGCTTTCTTT	CASSQVQGQAEAFF
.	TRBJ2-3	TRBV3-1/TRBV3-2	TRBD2	TGTGCCAGCAGCCAAGAGTTATCGACTAGCGGGGGACCCCCCGGCACAGATACGCAGTATTTT	CASSQELSTSGGPPGTDTQYF
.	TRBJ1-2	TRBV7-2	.	TGTGCCAGCAGCTTAGCGCAAAATAAGCACAGTAACTATGGCTACACCTTC	CASSLAQNKHSNYGYTF